This T cell receptor beta chain was sequenced during a study of identical twins. This clonotype occurred a few times. The V end lost 4 bases, the J end lost 1 base, and 11 bases lay between the germline ends. Germline CDR1 ENHRY, CDR2 SYGVKD. The CDR3 loop spans 14 amino acids. MiXCR, applied by TCRdb to the 5' RACE reads, yields one record per CDR3 protein. The table shows 500,000 to 650,000 distinct CDR3 sequences, with roughly 7.2% occurring only once. This sample also belongs to another study, concerning yellow fever vaccine responses in identical twins.

V and J are TRBV10-3 and TRBJ2-7; tentative D call: TRBD2 (6 bases). The receptor was isolated from a young woman in good health. Sequencing input: PBMCs. The CDR3 region has the DNA TGTGCCATCAGTGGGACGGGAGCATCCTACGAGCAGTACTTC. This gives the protein CAISGTGASYEQYF.